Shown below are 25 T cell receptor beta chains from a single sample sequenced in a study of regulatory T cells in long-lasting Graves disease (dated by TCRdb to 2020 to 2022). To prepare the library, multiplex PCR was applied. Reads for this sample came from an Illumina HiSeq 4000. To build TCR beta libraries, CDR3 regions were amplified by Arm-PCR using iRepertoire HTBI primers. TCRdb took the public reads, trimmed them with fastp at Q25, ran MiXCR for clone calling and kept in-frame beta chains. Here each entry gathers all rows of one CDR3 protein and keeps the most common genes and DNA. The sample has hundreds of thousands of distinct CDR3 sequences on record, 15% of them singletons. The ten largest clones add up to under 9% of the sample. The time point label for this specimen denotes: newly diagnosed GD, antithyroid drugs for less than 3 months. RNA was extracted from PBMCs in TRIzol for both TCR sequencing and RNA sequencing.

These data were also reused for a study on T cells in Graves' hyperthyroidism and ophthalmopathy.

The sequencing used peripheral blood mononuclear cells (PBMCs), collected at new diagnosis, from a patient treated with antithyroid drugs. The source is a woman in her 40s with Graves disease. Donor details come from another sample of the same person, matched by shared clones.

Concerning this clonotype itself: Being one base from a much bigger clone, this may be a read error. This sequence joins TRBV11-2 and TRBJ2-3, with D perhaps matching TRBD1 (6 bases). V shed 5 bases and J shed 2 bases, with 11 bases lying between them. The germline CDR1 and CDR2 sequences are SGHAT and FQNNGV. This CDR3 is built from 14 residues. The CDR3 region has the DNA TGTGCCAGCAGCGCCGGGACACTCACAGATACGCAGTATTTT. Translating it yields CASSAGTLTDTQYF.

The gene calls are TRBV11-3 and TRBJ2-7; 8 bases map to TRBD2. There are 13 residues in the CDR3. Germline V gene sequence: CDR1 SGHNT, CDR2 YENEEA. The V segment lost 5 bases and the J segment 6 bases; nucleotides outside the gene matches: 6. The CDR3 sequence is CASSRGSGSEQYF. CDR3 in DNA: TGTGCCAGCAGCCGAGGAAGCGGGAGCGAGCAGTACTTC.

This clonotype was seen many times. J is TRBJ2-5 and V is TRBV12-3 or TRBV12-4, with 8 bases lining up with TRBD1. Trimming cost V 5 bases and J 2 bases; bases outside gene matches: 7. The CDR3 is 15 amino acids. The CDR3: CASSRPTGGQETQYF. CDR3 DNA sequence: TGTGCCAGCAGTCGCCCCACAGGGGGACAAGAGACCCAGTACTTC.

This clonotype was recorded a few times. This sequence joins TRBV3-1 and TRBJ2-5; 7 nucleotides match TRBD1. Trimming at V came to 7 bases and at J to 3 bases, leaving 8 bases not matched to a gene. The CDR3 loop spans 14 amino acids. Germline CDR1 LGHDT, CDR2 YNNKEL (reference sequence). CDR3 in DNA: TGTGCCAGCAACCCCATCGGGACAGAAGAGACCCAGTACTTC. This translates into CASNPIGTEETQYF.

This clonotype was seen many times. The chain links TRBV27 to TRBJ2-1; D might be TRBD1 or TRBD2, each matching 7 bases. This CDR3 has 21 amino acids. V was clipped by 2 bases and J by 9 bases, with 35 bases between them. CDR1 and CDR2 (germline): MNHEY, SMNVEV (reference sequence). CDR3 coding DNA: TGTGCCAGCAGTTTACGCCCCCCGCGGGACTACCGAGCGGGGAGACAGGGTGAGCAGTTCTTC. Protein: CASSLRPPRDYRAGRQGEQFF.

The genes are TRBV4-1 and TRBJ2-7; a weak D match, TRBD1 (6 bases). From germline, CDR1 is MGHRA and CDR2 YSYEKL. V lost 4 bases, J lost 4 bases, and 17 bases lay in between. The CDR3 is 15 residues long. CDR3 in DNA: TGCGCCAGCAGCCTGATCACAGGGATGGGGTACGAGCAGTACTTC. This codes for CASSLITGMGYEQYF.

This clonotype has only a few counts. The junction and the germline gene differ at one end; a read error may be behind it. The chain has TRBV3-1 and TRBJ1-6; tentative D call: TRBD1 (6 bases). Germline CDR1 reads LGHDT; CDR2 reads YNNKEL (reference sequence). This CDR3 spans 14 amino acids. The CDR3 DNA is TGTGCCGGCAGCCAAGGACAGTGGAATTCACCCCTCCACTTT. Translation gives CAGSQGQWNSPLHF. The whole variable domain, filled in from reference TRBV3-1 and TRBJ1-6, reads DTAVSQTPKYLVTQMGNDKSIKCEQNLGHDTMYWYKQDSKKFLKIMFSYNNKELIINETVPNRFSPKSPDKAHLNLHINSLELGDSAVYFCAGSQGQWNSPLHFGNGTRLTVT.

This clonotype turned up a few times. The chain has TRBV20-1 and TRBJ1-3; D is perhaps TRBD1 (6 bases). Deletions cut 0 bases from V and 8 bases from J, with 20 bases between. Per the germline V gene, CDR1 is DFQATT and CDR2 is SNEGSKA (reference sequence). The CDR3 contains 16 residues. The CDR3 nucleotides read TGCAGTGCTAGAGATGGTGTGGCAGGGGCCGGAGACACCATATATTTT. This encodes CSARDGVAGAGDTIYF.

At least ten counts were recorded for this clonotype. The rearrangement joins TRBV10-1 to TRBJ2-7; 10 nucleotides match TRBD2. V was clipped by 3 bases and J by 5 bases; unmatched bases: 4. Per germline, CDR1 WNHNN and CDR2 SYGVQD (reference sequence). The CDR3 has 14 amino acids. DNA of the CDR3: TGCGCCAGCAGTGAAACTAGCGGGGTCAACGAGCAGTACTTC. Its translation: CASSETSGVNEQYF.

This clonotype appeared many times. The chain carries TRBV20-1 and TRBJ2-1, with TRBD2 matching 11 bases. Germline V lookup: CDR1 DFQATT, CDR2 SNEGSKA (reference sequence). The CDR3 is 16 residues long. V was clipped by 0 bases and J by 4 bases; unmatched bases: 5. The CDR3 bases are TGCAGTGCTAGAGATCAGACTAGCGGGGCTTACAATGAGCAGTTCTTC. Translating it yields CSARDQTSGAYNEQFF.

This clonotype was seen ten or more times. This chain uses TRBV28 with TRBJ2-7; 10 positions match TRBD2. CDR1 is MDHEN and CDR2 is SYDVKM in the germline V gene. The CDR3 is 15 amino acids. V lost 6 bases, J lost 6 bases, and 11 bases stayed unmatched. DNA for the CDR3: TGTGCCAGCAGCGGAATTCTAGCGGGAGCGGCCGAGCAGTACTTC. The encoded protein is CASSGILAGAAEQYF.

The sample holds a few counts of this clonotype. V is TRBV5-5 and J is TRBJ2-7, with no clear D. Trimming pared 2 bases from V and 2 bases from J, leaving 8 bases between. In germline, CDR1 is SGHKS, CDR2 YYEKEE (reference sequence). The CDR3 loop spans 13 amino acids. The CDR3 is CASSLGMTYEQYF. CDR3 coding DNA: TGTGCCAGCAGCTTAGGGATGACCTACGAGCAGTACTTC.

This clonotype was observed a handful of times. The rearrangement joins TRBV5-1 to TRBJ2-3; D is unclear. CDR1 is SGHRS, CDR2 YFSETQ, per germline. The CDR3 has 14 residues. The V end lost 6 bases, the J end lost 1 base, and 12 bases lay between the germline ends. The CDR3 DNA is TGCGCCAGCAAGCCAGTCAGTCGCACAGATACGCAGTATTTT. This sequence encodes CASKPVSRTDTQYF.

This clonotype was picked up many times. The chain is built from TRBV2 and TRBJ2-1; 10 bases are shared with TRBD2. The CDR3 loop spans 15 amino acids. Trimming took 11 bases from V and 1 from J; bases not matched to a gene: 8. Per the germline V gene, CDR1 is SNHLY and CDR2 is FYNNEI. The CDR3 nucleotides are TGTGCCGTCCAGAGGGGACTAGCGTCCTACAATGAGCAGTTCTTC. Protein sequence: CAVQRGLASYNEQFF. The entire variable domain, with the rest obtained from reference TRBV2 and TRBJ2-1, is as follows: EPEVTQTPSHQVTQMGQEVILRCVPISNHLYFYWYRQILGQKVEFLVSFYNNEISEKSEIFDDQFSVERPDGSNFTLKIRSTKLEDSAMYFCAVQRGLASYNEQFFGPGTRLTVL.

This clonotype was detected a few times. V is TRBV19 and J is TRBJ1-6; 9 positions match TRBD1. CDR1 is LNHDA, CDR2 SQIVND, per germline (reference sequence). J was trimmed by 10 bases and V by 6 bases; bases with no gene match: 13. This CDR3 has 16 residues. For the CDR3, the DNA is TGTGCCAGTAGCCCGTCGGGGACAGGGTGGAACTCACCCCTCCACTTT. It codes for CASSPSGTGWNSPLHF.

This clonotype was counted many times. The CDR3 nucleotides read TGTGCCAGCAGCGTAGAGGCAGATACGCAGTATTTT. Translating gives CASSVEADTQYF. V and J are TRBV9 and TRBJ2-3; D is unclear. V gave up 0 bases and J gave up 4 bases, with 3 bases separating them. This CDR3 is built from 12 residues. The germline V gene encodes CDR1 SGDLS and CDR2 YYNGEE.

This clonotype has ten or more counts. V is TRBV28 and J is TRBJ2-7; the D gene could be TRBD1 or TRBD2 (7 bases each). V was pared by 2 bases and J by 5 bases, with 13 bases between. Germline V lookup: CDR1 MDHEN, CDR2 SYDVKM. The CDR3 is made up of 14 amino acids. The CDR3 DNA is TGTGCCAGCAGTTTAGGGGGAGGGGGCCACGAGCAGTACTTC. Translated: CASSLGGGGHEQYF.

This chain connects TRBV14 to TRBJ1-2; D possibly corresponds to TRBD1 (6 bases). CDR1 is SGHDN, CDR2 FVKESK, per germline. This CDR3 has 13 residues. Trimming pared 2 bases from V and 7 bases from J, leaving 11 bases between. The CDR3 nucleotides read TGTGCCAGCAGCCAATTTGGGGGCTCTGGCTACACCTTC. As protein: CASSQFGGSGYTF.

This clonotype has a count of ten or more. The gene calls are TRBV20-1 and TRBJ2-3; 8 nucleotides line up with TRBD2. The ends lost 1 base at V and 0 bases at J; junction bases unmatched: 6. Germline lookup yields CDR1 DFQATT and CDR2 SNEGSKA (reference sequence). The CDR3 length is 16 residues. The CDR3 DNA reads TGCAGTGCTAGAGGTCTAGCGGGCTTAAGCACAGATACGCAGTATTTT. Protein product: CSARGLAGLSTDTQYF.

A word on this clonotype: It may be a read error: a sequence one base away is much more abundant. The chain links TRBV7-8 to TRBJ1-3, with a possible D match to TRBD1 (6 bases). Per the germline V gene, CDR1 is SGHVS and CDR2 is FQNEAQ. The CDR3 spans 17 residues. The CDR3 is CASSFSPGQDSGNAIYF. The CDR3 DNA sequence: TGTGCCAGCAGCTTCTCACCGGGACAAGACTCTGGAAACGCCATATATTTT.

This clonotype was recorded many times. The CDR3 DNA follows: TGTGCCAGCAAATTTGACAGGGAAATAATGAACACTGAAGCTTTCTTT. Its translation: CASKFDREIMNTEAFF. The rearrangement uses TRBV12-3 or TRBV12-4 and TRBJ1-1, with TRBD1 identical over 7 bases. The V and J ends lost 7 bases and 0 bases, in that order; junction bases with no gene match: 11. This CDR3 region has 16 residues.

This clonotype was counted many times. In nucleotides, the CDR3 is TGTGCCAGCAGCCGCCTGGGGACAGCAAACAATGAGCAGTTCTTC. Protein product: CASSRLGTANNEQFF. The rearrangement uses TRBV7-9 and TRBJ2-1; 7 bases align to TRBD1. Germline V gives CDR1 SEHNR, CDR2 FQNEAQ (reference sequence). J gave up 5 bases and V 5 bases, and 9 bases lay outside the gene matches. The CDR3 covers 15 residues. The full variable domain, its missing parts supplied by reference TRBV7-9 and TRBJ2-1, is DTGVSQNPRHKITKRGQNVTFRCDPISEHNRLYWYRQTLGQGPEFLTYFQNEAQLEKSRLLSDRFSAERPKGSFSTLEIQRTEQGDSAMYLCASSRLGTANNEQFFGPGTRLTVL.

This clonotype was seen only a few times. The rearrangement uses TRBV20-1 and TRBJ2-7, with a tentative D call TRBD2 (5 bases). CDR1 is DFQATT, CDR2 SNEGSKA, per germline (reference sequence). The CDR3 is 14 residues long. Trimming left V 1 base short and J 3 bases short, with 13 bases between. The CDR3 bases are TGCAGTGCTAGAGGGATAAGCGGAAACTACGAGCAGTACTTC. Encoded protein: CSARGISGNYEQYF.

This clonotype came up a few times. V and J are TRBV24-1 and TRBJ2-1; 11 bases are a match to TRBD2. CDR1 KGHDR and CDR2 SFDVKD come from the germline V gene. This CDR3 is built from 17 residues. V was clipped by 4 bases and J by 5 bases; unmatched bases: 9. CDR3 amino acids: CATSDARLAGGNNEQFF. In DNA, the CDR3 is TGTGCCACCAGTGACGCGAGGCTAGCGGGAGGAAACAATGAGCAGTTCTTC.

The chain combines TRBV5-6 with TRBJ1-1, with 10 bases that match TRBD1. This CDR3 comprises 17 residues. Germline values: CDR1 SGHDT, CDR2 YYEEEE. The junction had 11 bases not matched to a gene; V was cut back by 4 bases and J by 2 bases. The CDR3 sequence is CASSPLGDRGENTEAFF. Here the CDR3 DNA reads TGTGCCAGCAGCCCCCTCGGGGACAGGGGTGAAAACACTGAAGCTTTCTTT.